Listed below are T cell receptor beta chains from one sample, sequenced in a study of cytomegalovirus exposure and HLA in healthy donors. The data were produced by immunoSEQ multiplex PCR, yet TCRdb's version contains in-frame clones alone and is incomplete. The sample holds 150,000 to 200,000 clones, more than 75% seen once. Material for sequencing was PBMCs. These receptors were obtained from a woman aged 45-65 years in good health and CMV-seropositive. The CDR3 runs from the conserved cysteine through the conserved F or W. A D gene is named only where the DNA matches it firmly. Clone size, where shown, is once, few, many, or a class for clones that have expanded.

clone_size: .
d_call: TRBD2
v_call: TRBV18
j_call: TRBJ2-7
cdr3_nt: TGTGCCAGCTCACGGACTAGCGGGAGCTCCTACGAGCAGTACTTC
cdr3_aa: CASSRTSGSSYEQYF

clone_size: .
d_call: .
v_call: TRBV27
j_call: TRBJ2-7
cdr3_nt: TGTGCCAGCAGTACCGAGCGTGGCTACGAGCAGTACTTC
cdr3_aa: CASSTERGYEQYF

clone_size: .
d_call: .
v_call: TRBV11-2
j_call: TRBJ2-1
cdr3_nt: TGTGCCAGCAGCCGAGGGCGCTACAATGAGCAGTTCTTC
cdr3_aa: CASSRGRYNEQFF

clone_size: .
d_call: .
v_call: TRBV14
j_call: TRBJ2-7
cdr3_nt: TGTGCCAGCAGCCACTCTTTACTAAGGGTCGGGACAAAATACGAGCAGTACTTC
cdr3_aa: CASSHSLLRVGTKYEQYF

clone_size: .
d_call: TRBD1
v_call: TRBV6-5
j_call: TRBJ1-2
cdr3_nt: TGTGCCAGCAGTTACTCAGGGGGCGACGGGTATGGCTACACCTTC
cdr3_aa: CASSYSGGDGYGYTF

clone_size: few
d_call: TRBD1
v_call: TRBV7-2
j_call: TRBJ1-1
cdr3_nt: TGTGCCAGCAGCTACAGGGGGGGTGAAGCTTTCTTT
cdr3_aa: CASSYRGGEAFF

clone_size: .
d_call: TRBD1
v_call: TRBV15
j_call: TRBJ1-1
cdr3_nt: TGTGCCACCAGCAGAGAGCGACAGGGTTTCACTGAAGCTTTCTTT
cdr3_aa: CATSRERQGFTEAFF

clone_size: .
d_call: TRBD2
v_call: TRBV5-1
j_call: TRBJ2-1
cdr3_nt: TGCGCCAGCAGCTTGGGGGGGGGCTCCTACAATGAGCAGTTCTTC
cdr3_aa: CASSLGGGSYNEQFF

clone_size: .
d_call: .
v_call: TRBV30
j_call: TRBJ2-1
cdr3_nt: TGTGCCTGGAGTGTCGGTCCCACAGTCCCGAGTGAGTTCTTC
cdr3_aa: CAWSVGPTVPSEFF

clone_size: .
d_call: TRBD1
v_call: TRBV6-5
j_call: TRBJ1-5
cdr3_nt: TGTGCCAGCAGGACCGGACAGGGGGGGAATCAGCCCCAGCATTTT
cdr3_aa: CASRTGQGGNQPQHF

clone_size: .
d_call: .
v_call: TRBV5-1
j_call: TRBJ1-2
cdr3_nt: TGCGCCAGCAGCTTGGATACAGGGCAAGGCTACACCTTC
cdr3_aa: CASSLDTGQGYTF

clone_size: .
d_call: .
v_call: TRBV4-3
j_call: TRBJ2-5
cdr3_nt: TGCGCCAGCAGCCAAGATAGCGAGACCCAGTACTTC
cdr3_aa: CASSQDSETQYF

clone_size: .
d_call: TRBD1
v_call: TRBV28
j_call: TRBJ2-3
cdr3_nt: TGTGCCAGCAGTTTACGACAGGGGGTAAGCACAGATACGCAGTATTTT
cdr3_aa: CASSLRQGVSTDTQYF

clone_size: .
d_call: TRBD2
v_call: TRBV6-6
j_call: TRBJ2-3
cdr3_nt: TGTGCCAGCAGACGTGGACTAGGCACAGATACGCAGTATTTT
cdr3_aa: CASRRGLGTDTQYF

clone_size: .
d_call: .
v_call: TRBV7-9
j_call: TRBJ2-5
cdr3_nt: TGTGCCAGCACCATCCAACCTATAGGGGGCCAAGAGACCCAGTACTTC
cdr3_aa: CASTIQPIGGQETQYF

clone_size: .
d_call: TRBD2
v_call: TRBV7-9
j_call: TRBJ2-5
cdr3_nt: TGTGCCAGCAGCTTAATGTGGCGGGGGGCGGAGACCCAGTACTTC
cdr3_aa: CASSLMWRGAETQYF

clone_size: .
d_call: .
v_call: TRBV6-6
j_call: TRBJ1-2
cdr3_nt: TGTGCCAGCAGTTACCGGAGGGGATACAACTATGGCTACACCTTC
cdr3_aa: CASSYRRGYNYGYTF

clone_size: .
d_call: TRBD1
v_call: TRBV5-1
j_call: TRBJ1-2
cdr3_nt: TGCGCCAGCAGCCAACGACGTGTCCGGGACAGAGGTGGCTACACCTTC
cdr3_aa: CASSQRRVRDRGGYTF

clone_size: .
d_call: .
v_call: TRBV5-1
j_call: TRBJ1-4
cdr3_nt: TGCGCCAGCAGCTCAAAAGGGCCCAGGGAAGGGAATGAAAAACTGTTTTTT
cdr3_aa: CASSSKGPREGNEKLFF

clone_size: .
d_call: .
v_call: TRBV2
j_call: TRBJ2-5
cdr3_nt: TGTGCCAGCAGTGAAGATGGGGGGTCGGTTGAGACCCAGTACTTC
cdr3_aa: CASSEDGGSVETQYF

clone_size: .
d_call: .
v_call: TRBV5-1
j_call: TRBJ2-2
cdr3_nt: TGCGCCAGCGTATCACAGGAGTTGGGGGAGCTGTTTTTT
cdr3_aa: CASVSQELGELFF

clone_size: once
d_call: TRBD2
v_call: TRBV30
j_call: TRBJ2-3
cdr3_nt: TGTGCCTGGAGTGGACTAGCGGGATGGACAGATACGCAGTATTTT
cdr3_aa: CAWSGLAGWTDTQYF

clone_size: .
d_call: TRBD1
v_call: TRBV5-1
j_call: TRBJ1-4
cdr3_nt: TGCGCCAGCAGCTTAAACCTAAGGGACAGAGAAAAACTGTTTTTT
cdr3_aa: CASSLNLRDREKLFF

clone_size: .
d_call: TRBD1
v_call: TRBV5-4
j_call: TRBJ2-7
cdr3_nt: TGTGCCAGCAGCTATCGGGACAGGGGGATTTACGAGCAGTACTTC
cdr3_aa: CASSYRDRGIYEQYF

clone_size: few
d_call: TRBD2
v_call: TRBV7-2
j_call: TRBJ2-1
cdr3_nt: TGTGCCATTTCGACTAGCGGGGGAGGGGATGAGCAGTTCTTC
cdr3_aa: CAISTSGGGDEQFF

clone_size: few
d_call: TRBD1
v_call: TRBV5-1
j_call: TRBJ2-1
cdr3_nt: TGCGCCAGCAGCTTGGCCCTCGGGACAGGGGGGAACAATGAGCAGTTCTTC
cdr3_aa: CASSLALGTGGNNEQFF

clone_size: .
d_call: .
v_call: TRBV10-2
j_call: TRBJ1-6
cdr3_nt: TGCGCCAGCAGCCCCCCCCAGGGGCCCTATTCACCCCTCCACTTT
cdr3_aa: CASSPPQGPYSPLHF

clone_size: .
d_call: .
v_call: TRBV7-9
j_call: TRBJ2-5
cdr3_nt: TGTGCCAGCAGCCCCCAGGACAGTCAGACCCAGTACTTC
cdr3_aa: CASSPQDSQTQYF

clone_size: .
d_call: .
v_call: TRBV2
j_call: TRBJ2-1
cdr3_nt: TGTGCCAGCAGTGTTATTCAATTAGCGGTTGAGCAGTTCTTC
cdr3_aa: CASSVIQLAVEQFF

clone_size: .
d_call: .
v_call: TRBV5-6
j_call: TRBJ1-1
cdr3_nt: TGTGCCAGCAGCTTGACAGCGGGGGTCAACACTGAAGCTTTCTTT
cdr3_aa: CASSLTAGVNTEAFF

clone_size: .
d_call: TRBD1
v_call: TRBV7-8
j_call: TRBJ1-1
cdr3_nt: TGTGCCAGCCGTACAGGGGGCACTCACACTGAAGCTTTCTTT
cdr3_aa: CASRTGGTHTEAFF

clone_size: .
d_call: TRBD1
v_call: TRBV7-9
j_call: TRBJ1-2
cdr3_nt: TGTGCCAGCAGCTTCGGGACAGGGAACTATGGCTACACCTTC
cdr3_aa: CASSFGTGNYGYTF

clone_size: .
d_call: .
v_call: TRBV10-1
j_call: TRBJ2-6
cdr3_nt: TGCGCCAGCAATAGGTGGCGGCCCTCTGGGGCCAACGTCCTGACTTTC
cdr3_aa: CASNRWRPSGANVLTF

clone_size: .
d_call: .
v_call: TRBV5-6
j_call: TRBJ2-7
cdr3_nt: TGTGCCAGCAGCCTAATCACAGGGAAAAGCTCCTACGAGCAGTACTTC
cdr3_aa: CASSLITGKSSYEQYF

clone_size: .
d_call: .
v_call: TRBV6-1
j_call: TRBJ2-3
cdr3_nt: TGTGCCAGCAGTGAAGGCCCCGGGGTGCGCCGCACAGATACGCAGTATTTT
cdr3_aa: CASSEGPGVRRTDTQYF

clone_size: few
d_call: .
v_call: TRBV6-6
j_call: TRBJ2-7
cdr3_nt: TGTGCCAGCACCGGGGGACAGAACTCCTACGAGCAGTACTTC
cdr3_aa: CASTGGQNSYEQYF

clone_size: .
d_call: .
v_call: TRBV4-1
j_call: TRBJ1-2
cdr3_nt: TGCGCCAGCAGCCAACAGAGGGGCAGGGGAACCGCAATCTACACCTTC
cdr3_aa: CASSQQRGRGTAIYTF

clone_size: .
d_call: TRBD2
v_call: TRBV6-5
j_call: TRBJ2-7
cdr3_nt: TGTGCCAGCAGTTCGGGACTAGCCCGCGACGAGCAGTACTTC
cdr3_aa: CASSSGLARDEQYF

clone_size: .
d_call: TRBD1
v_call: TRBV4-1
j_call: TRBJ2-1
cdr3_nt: TGCGCCAGCAGCCAAGGACAGGGAAGGTCCTACAATGAGCAGTTCTTC
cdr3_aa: CASSQGQGRSYNEQFF

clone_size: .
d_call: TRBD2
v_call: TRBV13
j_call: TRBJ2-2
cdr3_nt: TGTGCCAGCAGCAAACTAGCGGGGGGGCCTCGGACCGGGGAGCTGTTTTTT
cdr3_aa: CASSKLAGGPRTGELFF

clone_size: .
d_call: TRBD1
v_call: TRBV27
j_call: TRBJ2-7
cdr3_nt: TGTGCCAGCAGTTTAATCGGGACAGGGGCCTCAAAAATCTACGAGCAGTACTTC
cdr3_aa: CASSLIGTGASKIYEQYF

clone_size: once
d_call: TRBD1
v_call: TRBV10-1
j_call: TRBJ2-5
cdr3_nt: TGCGCCAGCAGTCCGGACAGGCCAGAGACCCAGTACTTC
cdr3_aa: CASSPDRPETQYF

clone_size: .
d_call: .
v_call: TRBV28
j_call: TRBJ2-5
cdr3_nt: TGTGCCAGCGGCTGGGAGTTGGCCCCTAACTTC
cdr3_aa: CASGWELAPNF

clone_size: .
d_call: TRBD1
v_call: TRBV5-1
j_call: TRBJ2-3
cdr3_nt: TGCGCCAGCAGCTGGACAGGGGGCCCCACAGATACGCAGTATTTT
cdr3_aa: CASSWTGGPTDTQYF

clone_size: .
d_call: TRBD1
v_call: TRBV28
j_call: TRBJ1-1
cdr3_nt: TGTGCCAGCAGCGACCCAATGACAGGGCTGAACACTGAAGCTTTCTTT
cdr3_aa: CASSDPMTGLNTEAFF

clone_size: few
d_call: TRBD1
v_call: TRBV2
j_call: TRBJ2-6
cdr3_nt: TGTGCCAGCACTAATGGACAGGGGATATCTGGGGCCAACGTCCTGACTTTC
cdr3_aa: CASTNGQGISGANVLTF

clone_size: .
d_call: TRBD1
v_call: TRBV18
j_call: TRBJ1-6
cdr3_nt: TGTGCCAGCTCACCAGGGGCAGGGGGCGCGAATTCACCCCTCCACTTT
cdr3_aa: CASSPGAGGANSPLHF

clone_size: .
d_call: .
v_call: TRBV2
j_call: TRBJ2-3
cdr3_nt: TGTGCCAGCAGTGCCCTGGGGGGAAGGACAGATACGCAGTATTTT
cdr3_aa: CASSALGGRTDTQYF

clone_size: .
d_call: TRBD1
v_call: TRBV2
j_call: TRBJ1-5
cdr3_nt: TGTGCCAGCAGTGGACAGGGGGCAAATCAGCCCCAGCATTTT
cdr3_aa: CASSGQGANQPQHF

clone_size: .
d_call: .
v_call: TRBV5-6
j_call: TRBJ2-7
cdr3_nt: TGTGCCAGCTCACCCGGGGTGAGCTACGAGCAGTACTTC
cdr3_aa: CASSPGVSYEQYF

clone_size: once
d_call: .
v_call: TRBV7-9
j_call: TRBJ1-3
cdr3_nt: TGTGCCAGCAGCTTAACTCAGGGGACTGGAAACACCATATATTTT
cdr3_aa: CASSLTQGTGNTIYF

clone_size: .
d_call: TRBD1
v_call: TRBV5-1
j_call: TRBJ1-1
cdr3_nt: TGCGCCAGCAGCCCTGGACAGGGGAAGTCGACCACTGAAGCTTTCTTT
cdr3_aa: CASSPGQGKSTTEAFF

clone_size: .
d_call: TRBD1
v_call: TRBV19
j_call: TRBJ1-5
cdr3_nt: TGTGCCAGTAGTTCCTACCCTAAAACAGGGGGCTTCTCCGATTATAGCAATCAGCCCCAGCATTTT
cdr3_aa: CASSSYPKTGGFSDYSNQPQHF